The T cell receptor beta chain under discussion was sequenced for a study of vaccination and CD4 T cells after COVID-19. Overall study: Stimulation of the cells used overlapping spike peptide pools from SARS-CoV-2 and from the common cold coronaviruses HCoV-NL63, HCoV-OC43 and HCoV-229E.

The CDR3 spans 15 residues. Per the germline V gene, CDR1 is SNHLY and CDR2 is FYNNEI. Trimming removed 1 base at V and 0 bases at J, with 7 bases between. The Oncomine TCR Beta short-read assay sequenced DNA from cultured CD4+ T cells. The template was genomic DNA from cultured CD4+ T cells. TCRdb reanalysed the PCR reads using MiXCR and keeps one entry per CDR3 protein. The table lists 15,000 to 20,000 distinct CDR3 sequences, under 60% of them singletons, with roughly 9.7% in the top ten. Noted treatment: roughly 11-day PBMC culture with coronavirus spike peptide pools or control peptides (ViraFEST assay). Approximately 1.8 million PBMCs were grown per well alongside about 10 IU/ml IL-2 and around 9.6 ug/ml peptide pools. To note about this clonotype: What it binds is unknown.

This chain joins TRBV2 and TRBJ1-5; D is perhaps TRBD1 (5 bases). The sample here was CD4+ T cells from blood, cultured in vitro, taken after SARS-CoV-2 vaccination. The clonotype comes from a human donor who had recovered from COVID-19. The CDR3: CASSEGQLSNQPQHF. The CDR3 bases are TGTGCCAGCAGTGAAGGACAGCTTAGCAATCAGCCCCAGCATTTT.